Presented here are 17 T cell receptor beta chains from one specimen sequenced in a study of T cells in Graves' hyperthyroidism and ophthalmopathy. RNA transcripts gave rise to amplified TCR beta CDR3 regions. The TCR CDR3 was amplified in a first-round RT-PCR using the HTBI primer set. Each CDR3 protein is one row after TCRdb ran MiXCR on the multiplex PCR reads. The data contain about 640,000 distinct CDR3 sequences, less than 25% of them singletons. Sequencing used blood. All receptors come from a man under 40 with Graves' ophthalmopathy.

At least ten counts were recorded for this clonotype. The genes are TRBV5-8 and TRBJ2-1, with TRBD1 matching over 9 bases. Germline V lookup: CDR1 SGHTS, CDR2 YDEGEE. The CDR3 has 15 residues. Unmatched junction bases numbered 9, after V lost 4 bases and J lost 7 bases. The CDR3 is CASSTTGTGINEQFF. The CDR3 DNA follows: TGTGCCAGCAGCACAACCGGGACAGGGATTAATGAGCAGTTCTTC.

The chain couples TRBV28 to TRBJ2-7; 9 bases are a match to TRBD2. Losses at the gene ends were 4 bases for V and 2 bases for J; bases not matched to a gene: 9. The CDR3 has 16 residues. Looked up from germline, CDR1 is MDHEN and CDR2 is SYDVKM. The CDR3 DNA sequence: TGTGCCAGCAGTTGGGCCTTAGCGGGGGTCACCTACGAGCAGTACTTC. This gives the protein CASSWALAGVTYEQYF.

The chain recombines TRBV7-2 with TRBJ2-1; 7 positions match TRBD2. V dropped 1 base and J dropped 9; count of bases not matched to a gene: 9. The CDR3 is 15 residues long. The germline V gene encodes CDR1 SGHTA and CDR2 FQGNSA. CDR3 in amino acids: CASSLVSAGEFEQFF. The DNA for the CDR3 is TGTGCCAGCAGCTTAGTTTCGGCGGGAGAGTTTGAGCAGTTCTTC.

The chain is built from TRBV7-9 and TRBJ2-1; 7 bases map to TRBD2. The germline gives CDR1 SEHNR, CDR2 FQNEAQ (reference sequence). There are 15 residues in the CDR3. V was clipped by 1 base and J by 8 bases; unmatched bases: 8. The CDR3, as DNA: TGTGCCAGCAGCTTAGGTCTAGCGGATTCGGATGAGCAGTTCTTC. This sequence encodes CASSLGLADSDEQFF.

The CDR3 loop reads CAISELNQPQHF. Here the CDR3 DNA reads TGTGCCATCAGTGAGTTAAATCAGCCCCAGCATTTT. The chain combines TRBV10-3 with TRBJ1-5; no clear D. This CDR3 has 12 residues. V was trimmed by 1 base and J by 4 bases, leaving 2 bases between them. Germline V gene sequence: CDR1 ENHRY, CDR2 SYGVKD.

The CDR3 reads CAILDGNTGELFF. For the CDR3, the DNA is TGTGCCATCCTGGACGGGAACACCGGGGAGCTGTTTTTT. The chain recombines TRBV6-1 with TRBJ2-2; D unresolved. Trimming removed 10 bases from V and 1 base from J, with 10 bases in between. This CDR3 spans 13 amino acids. Germline V gene data show CDR1 as MNHNS and CDR2 as SASEGT.

The J gene is TRBJ2-3, the V gene TRBV24-1; 8 bases line up with TRBD2. V was pared by 5 bases and J by 1 base, with 1 base of the junction left unmatched. The CDR3 spans 14 residues. In germline, CDR1 is KGHDR, CDR2 SFDVKD. The DNA of the CDR3 is TGTGCCACCAGTGCGCGGGAGGGCACAGATACGCAGTATTTT. Amino acids: CATSAREGTDTQYF.

The chain links TRBV6-1 to TRBJ1-2; D unclear. The CDR3 length is 13 residues. CDR1 is MNHNS and CDR2 is SASEGT in the germline V gene. V dropped 4 bases and J dropped 4 bases, with 10 bases sitting between them. CDR3 amino acids: CASSGVTGYGYTF. In nucleotides, the CDR3 is TGTGCCAGCAGTGGAGTGACCGGCTATGGCTACACCTTC.

The chain has TRBV6-2 or TRBV6-3 and TRBJ2-3, with D perhaps assigned TRBD1 or TRBD2 (6 bases each). CDR1 and CDR2 (germline): MNHEY, SVGEGT. V lost 6 bases, J lost 1 base, and 14 bases lay in between. The length of the CDR3 is 15 residues. Here the CDR3 reads CASRGATRGTDTQYF. CDR3 in DNA: TGTGCCAGCAGGGGGGCGACTAGGGGCACAGATACGCAGTATTTT.

This clonotype occurred a few times. CDR3 bases: TGTGCCAGCAGCGTACGAGGGACGGAGACCAACTACGAGCAGTACTTC. Amino acid sequence: CASSVRGTETNYEQYF. This chain links TRBV5-6 with TRBJ2-7, with D tentatively TRBD1 or TRBD2 (5 bases each). Germline loops: CDR1 SGHDT, CDR2 YYEEEE. V lost 4 bases and J lost 3, with 20 bases in between. This CDR3 contains 16 residues.

This clonotype was seen once. The chain joins TRBV28 to TRBJ2-2, with 16 bases fitting TRBD2. This CDR3 spans 19 amino acids. The ends lost 5 bases at V and 5 bases at J; junction bases unmatched: 11. Germline assignment: CDR1 MDHEN and CDR2 SYDVKM. CDR3 region: CASSPQGTSGRALTGELFF. Written as DNA, the CDR3 is TGTGCCAGCAGTCCACAGGGGACTAGCGGGAGGGCGTTGACCGGGGAGCTGTTTTTT. Full variable domain (outside the CDR3, taken from reference TRBV28 and TRBJ2-2): DVKVTQSSRYLVKRTGEKVFLECVQDMDHENMFWYRQDPGLGLRLIYFSYDVKMKEKGDIPEGYSVSREKKERFSLILESASTNQTSMYLCASSPQGTSGRALTGELFFGEGSRLTVL.

The rearrangement uses TRBV20-1 and TRBJ2-7; 9 bases line up with TRBD1. The CDR3 loop spans 14 amino acids. The ends lost 4 bases at V and 2 bases at J; junction bases unmatched: 6. Germline CDR1 and CDR2: DFQATT and SNEGSKA (reference sequence). This CDR3 reads CSAIGTGKTYEQYF. CDR3 DNA: TGCAGTGCTATTGGGACAGGGAAGACCTACGAGCAGTACTTC.

Only a few counts were recorded for this clonotype. This rearrangement joins TRBV2 to TRBJ2-3; possibly TRBD2 for D (6 bases). The length of the CDR3 is 15 residues. CDR1 is SNHLY and CDR2 is FYNNEI in the germline V gene. V was clipped by 4 bases and J by 4 bases, with 15 bases between them. The CDR3 DNA is TGTGCCAGCAGTGGTAAAGGGAGGTCCCCAGATACGCAGTATTTT. The encoded protein is CASSGKGRSPDTQYF.

In this sample, this clonotype turned up many times. J is TRBJ2-7 and V is TRBV30; perhaps TRBD2 as D (6 bases). The CDR3 has 12 amino acids. Between the trimmed V and J ends, which lost 3 bases and 5 bases, there was a span of 11 bases. CDR1 GTSNPN and CDR2 SVGIG come from the germline V gene (reference sequence). The CDR3 spells CAWSLRRDEQYF. In DNA, the CDR3 is TGTGCCTGGAGCCTCAGGAGGGACGAGCAGTACTTC.

A few counts support this clonotype. V gene TRBV6-1 combines with J gene TRBJ1-5, with D unclear. In germline, CDR1 is MNHNS, CDR2 SASEGT. The CDR3 is 13 amino acids. V gave up 8 bases and J gave up 4 bases, with 12 bases separating them. The CDR3 reads CASGFGLNQPQHF. CDR3 nucleotide sequence: TGTGCCAGCGGATTTGGCTTGAATCAGCCCCAGCATTTT.

A note on this clonotype: A read error may be the cause here, since a much bigger clone is one base away. The V and J genes are TRBV12-3 or TRBV12-4 and TRBJ2-7, with TRBD1 identical over 9 bases. The CDR3 has 16 residues. CDR3 region: CASRPWTGDFPYGQYF. Here the CDR3 DNA reads TGTGCCAGCAGACCCTGGACAGGGGATTTTCCCTACGGGCAGTACTTC.

This clonotype has at least ten counts. The rearrangement uses TRBV6-2 or TRBV6-3 and TRBJ1-1; D ambiguous. The CDR3 sequence is 13 residues long. Looked up from germline, CDR1 is MNHEY and CDR2 is SVGEGT. Trimming removed 2 bases at V and 4 bases at J, with 8 bases between. The CDR3 coding sequence is TGTGCCAGCAGTTACGGAAGGAGCACTGAAGCTTTCTTT. Protein product: CASSYGRSTEAFF.